This T cell receptor beta chain was sequenced during a study of blood T cell repertoires in COVID-19. The CDR3 contains 14 residues. V gave up 5 bases and J gave up 0 bases, with 11 bases separating them. CDR1 MNHEY and CDR2 SMNVEV come from the germline V gene (reference sequence). The table came from immunoSEQ multiplex PCR; TCRdb's copy has only in-frame clones and leaves some out. The sample carries 160,000 or so clones, roughly 84% recorded once. This clone was counted at least ten times. Assignments of participants to cohorts depended upon their own reported clinical history. The V gene is TRBV27, the J gene TRBJ2-7, with D possibly TRBD1 on 6 matching bases. The clonotype was recovered from a man aged 55 to 70 who had recovered from COVID-19. The sample comprised PBMCs or T cells enriched from blood (not recorded which). The CDR3, as DNA: TGTGCCAGCAGTCCCGACAGGAACTCCTACGAGCAGTACTTC. Translated, it gives CASSPDRNSYEQYF.